A selection of T cell receptor beta chains follows, all from one sample in a study of blood T cell repertoires in COVID-19. Sequencing was performed with immunoSEQ multiplex PCR; in TCRdb, only in-frame clones are kept and a portion is missing. The table shows some 97,000 clones, with approximately 88% occurring only once. What was sequenced was peripheral blood. The origin of the receptors is a woman in her fifties or sixties with acute or convalescent COVID-19. Both conserved end residues are part of each CDR3. A D gene is named only where the DNA matches it firmly. Size tells how often a clone was seen (once, few, many) or the class of an expanded clone, and some rows leave it out.

>NA|TRBV4-1|TRBD1|TRBJ1-1
CASSQGIQGFTEAFF
TGCGCCAGCAGCCAAGGAATACAGGGGTTCACTGAAGCTTTCTTT
>NA|TRBV6-7|NA|TRBJ2-7
CASTSGGESYEQYF
TGTGCCAGCACCTCAGGTGGTGAATCCTACGAGCAGTACTTC
>NA|TRBV19|NA|TRBJ2-1
CASKDSYNEQFF
TGTGCCAGTAAAGACAGCTACAATGAGCAGTTCTTC
>NA|TRBV19|TRBD1|TRBJ1-4
CASSISGQVNEKLFF
TGTGCCAGTAGTATTTCGGGACAGGTTAATGAAAAACTGTTTTTT
>NA|TRBV5-4|TRBD1|TRBJ2-3
CASSLASGTGPNTQYF
TGTGCCAGCAGCTTGGCCTCCGGGACAGGTCCAAATACGCAGTATTTT
>NA|TRBV3-1/TRBV3-2|TRBD2|TRBJ2-5
CASSQEGEGAETQYF
TGTGCCAGCAGCCAAGAAGGGGAGGGCGCGGAGACCCAGTACTTC
>once|TRBV24-1|TRBD1|TRBJ2-6
CATSAAGTGRVGANVLTF
TGTGCCACCAGTGCAGCCGGGACAGGGAGGGTTGGGGCCAACGTCCTGACTTTC
>NA|TRBV29-1|NA|TRBJ2-3
CSTYRGRETDTQYF
TGCAGCACTTATAGGGGGAGGGAAACAGATACGCAGTATTTT
>few|TRBV7-2|TRBD2|TRBJ2-1
CASSPTSGFSYNEQFF
TGTGCCAGCAGTCCTACTAGCGGCTTCTCCTACAATGAGCAGTTCTTC
>NA|TRBV27|NA|TRBJ1-3
CASSLTVGSSGNTIYF
TGTGCCAGCAGTTTGACAGTTGGGTCCTCTGGAAACACCATATATTTT
>few|TRBV19|NA|TRBJ2-1
CASSSRGSMGGNEQFF
TGTGCCAGTAGTTCCCGGGGTAGCATGGGGGGTAATGAGCAGTTCTTC
>NA|TRBV5-6|NA|TRBJ2-1
CASSLVTTYNEQFF
TGTGCCAGCAGCTTGGTGACTACTTACAATGAGCAGTTCTTC
>NA|TRBV13|NA|TRBJ1-2
CASSNSSWDGGSYTF
TGTGCCAGCAGCAACTCCTCGTGGGACGGAGGGAGCTACACCTTC
>once|TRBV3-1/TRBV3-2|TRBD1|TRBJ1-1
CASSPPTGSTEAFF
TGTGCCAGCAGCCCCCCGACAGGGAGCACTGAAGCTTTCTTT
>NA|TRBV30|NA|TRBJ2-3
CAWRPEGQVNTQYF
TGTGCCTGGAGGCCAGAGGGACAAGTCAATACGCAGTATTTT
>once|TRBV10-3|NA|TRBJ2-1
CAIGQSDNEQFF
TGTGCCATCGGACAGTCCGACAATGAGCAGTTCTTC
>NA|TRBV6-5|NA|TRBJ2-3
CASGLNTQYF
TGTGCCAGCGGACTAAATACGCAGTATTTT
>once|TRBV18|TRBD2|TRBJ2-1
CASSPLGGEQFF
TGTGCCAGCTCACCACTGGGAGGGGAGCAGTTCTTC
>NA|TRBV6-5|NA|TRBJ2-3
CASSYVLATDTQYF
TGTGCCAGCAGTTACGTCCTAGCCACAGATACGCAGTATTTT
>NA|TRBV7-9|NA|TRBJ2-3
CASSLGGYTQYF
TGTGCCAGCAGCTTAGGAGGGTATACGCAGTATTTT
>NA|TRBV3-1/TRBV3-2|TRBD2|TRBJ2-5
CASSQGGGGTQYF
TGTGCCAGCAGCCAAGGTGGGGGGGGGACCCAGTACTTC
>NA|TRBV6-5|TRBD1|TRBJ1-1
CASNEQGPGTEAFF
TGTGCCAGCAACGAACAGGGGCCGGGCACTGAAGCTTTCTTT
>NA|TRBV9|TRBD1|TRBJ1-2
CASSINPGQGMGYGYTF
TGTGCCAGCAGCATAAACCCCGGACAGGGGATGGGCTATGGCTACACCTTC
>NA|TRBV3-1/TRBV3-2|NA|TRBJ2-2
CASSQTGLDTGELFF
TGTGCCAGCAGCCAAACAGGGTTGGATACCGGGGAGCTGTTTTTT
>few|TRBV6-5|NA|TRBJ1-2
CAGWGNYGYTF
TGTGCCGGGTGGGGCAACTATGGCTACACCTTC
>few|TRBV5-1|NA|TRBJ1-4
CASSLTGANEKLFF
TGCGCCAGCAGTCTCACGGGTGCTAATGAAAAACTGTTTTTT
>NA|TRBV3-1/TRBV3-2|NA|TRBJ2-1
CASSYTESEQFF
TGTGCCAGCAGCTACACCGAATCAGAGCAGTTCTTC
>NA|TRBV25-1|TRBD1|TRBJ1-1
CASSEKGTANTEAFF
TGTGCCAGCAGTGAAAAAGGGACAGCGAACACTGAAGCTTTCTTT
>NA|TRBV29-1|TRBD1|TRBJ1-2
CSVSGSDRGLSGYTF
TGCAGCGTTTCGGGGTCGGACAGGGGGTTAAGCGGCTACACCTTC
>NA|TRBV12-3/TRBV12-4|NA|TRBJ2-6
CASSLPGANVLTF
TGTGCCAGCAGTCTTCCCGGGGCCAACGTCCTGACTTTC
>NA|TRBV3-1/TRBV3-2|NA|TRBJ2-3
CASSQNPPGTDTQYF
TGTGCCAGCAGCCAAAACCCCCCGGGCACAGATACGCAGTATTTT
>once|TRBV30|NA|TRBJ1-1
CAWSVAREAFF
TGTGCCTGGAGCGTCGCCAGGGAAGCTTTCTTT
>NA|TRBV18|NA|TRBJ2-3
CASSPPGTDTQYF
TGTGCCAGCTCACCCCCAGGCACAGATACGCAGTATTTT
>NA|TRBV7-7|NA|TRBJ2-1
CASSLVGASYNEQFF
TGTGCTAGCAGCTTAGTGGGGGCCTCCTACAATGAGCAGTTCTTC
>NA|TRBV5-1|TRBD2|TRBJ2-1
CASSSGLAGWLQLNEQFF
TGCGCCAGCAGCTCGGGACTAGCGGGATGGCTTCAATTAAATGAGCAGTTCTTC
>once|TRBV7-9|NA|TRBJ1-1
CASSLDFATEAFF
TGTGCCAGCAGCTTAGACTTCGCCACTGAAGCTTTCTTT
>NA|TRBV24-1|TRBD1|TRBJ2-1
CATSDAAGQGNGYEQFF
TGTGCCACCAGTGATGCGGCGGGACAGGGGAATGGCTATGAGCAGTTCTTC
>NA|TRBV10-1|TRBD1|TRBJ2-7
CASSEPGQGVYEQYF
TGCGCCAGCAGTGAGCCGGGACAGGGGGTCTACGAGCAGTACTTC
>NA|TRBV5-8|TRBD1|TRBJ1-4
CASSFGTGGAGLFF
TGTGCCAGCAGCTTCGGGACAGGGGGCGCCGGACTGTTTTTT
>NA|TRBV2|NA|TRBJ1-4
CANGGPTNEKLFF
TGTGCCAACGGGGGGCCAACTAATGAAAAACTGTTTTTT
>once|TRBV19|TRBD2|TRBJ2-2
CASSKSGVTGELFF
TGTGCCAGTAGTAAAAGCGGGGTCACCGGGGAGCTGTTTTTT
>NA|TRBV28|NA|TRBJ1-2
CATSTGYGYTF
TGTGCCACCTCGACCGGGTATGGCTACACCTTC
>NA|TRBV30|NA|TRBJ1-6
CAWSRSKENSPLHF
TGTGCCTGGAGCCGGTCAAAGGAGAATTCACCCCTCCACTTT
>NA|TRBV7-3|NA|TRBJ2-2
CASSRETSRPHLETGELFF
TGTGCCAGCAGCCGGGAGACTAGTCGCCCACATTTAGAAACCGGGGAGCTGTTTTTT
>NA|TRBV6-5|NA|TRBJ1-1
CASSYFGGASEAFF
TGTGCCAGCAGTTACTTTGGAGGGGCTTCTGAAGCTTTCTTT
>NA|TRBV2|NA|TRBJ2-3
CASKVSPMDTQYF
TGTGCCAGCAAGGTTAGCCCCATGGATACGCAGTATTTT
>NA|TRBV11-3|TRBD2|TRBJ2-1
CASSSGLAGSSEQFF
TGTGCCAGCAGCTCCGGACTAGCGGGGAGTAGCGAGCAGTTCTTC
>NA|TRBV19|TRBD2|TRBJ2-1
CASSIALAGGRSEQFF
TGTGCCAGTAGTATAGCCCTAGCGGGAGGGAGGAGTGAGCAGTTCTTC
>NA|TRBV9|NA|TRBJ1-1
CASSVGGVGNTEAFF
TGTGCCAGCAGCGTAGGGGGCGTTGGGAACACTGAAGCTTTCTTT
>NA|TRBV7-3|TRBD1|TRBJ1-2
CASSSSSGQGADGYTF
TGTGCCAGCAGCTCATCCTCGGGACAGGGTGCGGATGGCTACACCTTC
>NA|TRBV27|NA|TRBJ2-7
CATTDRWEQYF
TGTGCCACCACAGATAGGTGGGAGCAGTACTTC
>NA|TRBV11-3|NA|TRBJ2-1
CASSLDLGNEQFF
TGTGCCAGCAGCTTAGATCTAGGCAATGAGCAGTTCTTC
>NA|TRBV18|TRBD2|TRBJ2-3
CASSLTSGRSTDTQYF
TGTGCCAGCTCCCTGACTAGCGGGCGGAGCACAGATACGCAGTATTTT
>NA|TRBV27|TRBD1|TRBJ1-1
CASSPSGTGLPEAFF
TGTGCCAGCAGTCCGTCCGGGACAGGGCTCCCTGAAGCTTTCTTT
>NA|TRBV18|NA|TRBJ2-3
CASSPAGTSTDTQYF
TGTGCCAGCTCACCTGCAGGGACTAGCACAGATACGCAGTATTTT
>NA|TRBV18|NA|TRBJ2-1
CASSPTLGIDEQFF
TGTGCCAGCTCACCTACACTAGGGATCGATGAGCAGTTCTTC
>NA|TRBV11-2|TRBD1|TRBJ1-5
CASSLGQGPQHF
TGTGCCAGCAGCTTAGGACAGGGCCCCCAGCATTTT
>NA|TRBV7-2|TRBD2|TRBJ2-5
CASSPWTSWAETQYF
TGTGCCAGCAGCCCCTGGACTAGCTGGGCGGAGACCCAGTACTTC
>NA|TRBV29-1|NA|TRBJ1-1
CSAATGMNTEAFF
TGCAGCGCTGCGACAGGAATGAACACTGAAGCTTTCTTT
>NA|TRBV11-3|TRBD1|TRBJ1-6
CASSFGQGVGSPLHF
TGTGCCAGCAGCTTTGGACAGGGGGTTGGATCACCCCTCCACTTT